The 13 T cell receptor beta chains below come from one sample, sequenced in a study of blood T cell repertoires in COVID-19. Sequencing was performed with immunoSEQ multiplex PCR; in TCRdb, only in-frame clones are kept and a portion is missing. This table holds over 55,000 clones, about 82% found once. The sequencing input was peripheral blood. The receptor source for this set is a man aged 50-59 years with acute or convalescent COVID-19.

This clone was counted between two and nine times. This sequence joins TRBV5-4 and TRBJ1-2, with D maybe TRBD1 (5 bases). The germline CDR1 and CDR2 sequences are SGHNT and YYREEE (reference sequence). Trimming removed 1 base from V and 2 bases from J, with 12 bases in between. The CDR3 extends over 15 amino acids. CDR3 protein: CASSLNQGQNYGYTF. The CDR3 bases are TGTGCCAGCAGCTTGAATCAGGGTCAGAACTATGGCTACACCTTC. The variable domain in full, with the rest retrieved from reference TRBV5-4 and TRBJ1-2, is ETGVTQSPTHLIKTRGQQVTLRCSSQSGHNTVSWYQQALGQGPQFIFQYYREEENGRGNFPPRFSGLQFPNYSSELNVNALELDDSALYLCASSLNQGQNYGYTFGSGTRLTVV.

The rearrangement uses TRBV7-2 and TRBJ2-3; TRBD2 aligns across 15 bases. Germline lookup yields CDR1 SGHTA and CDR2 FQGNSA. CDR3 size: 17 residues. Trimming took 5 bases from V and 1 from J; bases not matched to a gene: 4. The CDR3, as DNA: TGTGCCAGCAGCAGGACTAGCGGGGGGGGTGGCACAGATACGCAGTATTTT. Its translation: CASSRTSGGGGTDTQYF.

This clone occurred a few times. The rearrangement uses TRBV29-1 and TRBJ1-2; 10 nucleotides match TRBD1. The CDR3 totals 14 residues. V lost 1 base and J lost 5; bases outside the gene matches: 4. The germline CDR1 and CDR2 sequences are SQVTM and ANQGSEA. CDR3 in DNA: TGCAGCGTTGAAGGGGACAGGGGCGGGTATGGCTACACCTTC. It yields the protein CSVEGDRGGYGYTF.

This clone appeared a few times. The V gene is TRBV4-1, the J gene TRBJ2-1; D perhaps matches TRBD2 (5 bases). V gave up 1 base and J gave up 2 bases, with 12 bases separating them. There are 16 residues in the CDR3. Germline lookup yields CDR1 MGHRA and CDR2 YSYEKL. CDR3 region: CASSQALALAYNEQFF. The CDR3, as DNA: TGCGCCAGCAGCCAAGCCCTAGCCCTAGCCTACAATGAGCAGTTCTTC.

About this clone: One junction end does not reproduce the germline sequence, and a read error may be involved. This same CDR3 is encoded by further DNA sequences in the sample. V usage is TRBV7-8 and J usage is TRBJ1-6, with 9 bases lining up with TRBD1. Germline CDR1 SGHVS, CDR2 FQNEAQ. CDR3 length: 15 amino acids. The CDR3 here is CASSWGQGWNSPLHF. The CDR3 DNA follows: TGCGCCAGCAGCTGGGGACAGGGATGGAATTCACCCCTCCACTTT. Complete variable domain (other parts from reference TRBV7-8 and TRBJ1-6): GAGVSQSPRYKVAKRGQDVALRCDPISGHVSLFWYQQALGQGPEFLTYFQNEAQLDKSGLPSDRFFAERPEGSVSTLKIQRTQQEDSAVYLCASSWGQGWNSPLHFGNGTRLTVT.

This chain's CDR3 is CASSSAQGKNEQYF. CDR3 nucleotide sequence: TGTGCCAGCAGCTCAGCCCAGGGTAAGAACGAGCAGTACTTC. The chain employs TRBV7-2 and TRBJ2-7; maybe TRBD1 (5 bases). Germline V gives CDR1 SGHTA, CDR2 FQGNSA. With 4 bases removed from V and 5 bases from J, the gap between germline ends came to 15 bases. The CDR3 sequence is 14 residues long.

This clone was seen once. This sequence joins TRBV10-3 and TRBJ2-1, with TRBD1 identical over 7 bases. The CDR3 totals 14 residues. With V trimmed by 2 bases and J by 8 bases, 6 bases remained unmatched. The V gene's germline CDR1 is ENHRY and CDR2 SYGVKD. CDR3 nucleotides: TGTGCCATCAGTGAGAGACACCAGGGGGATGAGCAGTTCTTC. It yields the protein CAISERHQGDEQFF.

This clone was seen ten or more times. CDR3 sequence (DNA): TGCAGTGCTAGTTCTCCGATGACTAGCGGGGGGGCTGGCGATGAGCAGTTCTTC. Translation: CSASSPMTSGGAGDEQFF. This chain connects TRBV20-1 to TRBJ2-1; 14 bases align to TRBD2. The CDR3 contains 18 residues. Germline V gene sequence: CDR1 DFQATT, CDR2 SNEGSKA (reference sequence). Unmatched junction bases numbered 15, after V lost 3 bases and J lost 8 bases.

The V call is TRBV6-1, the J call TRBJ2-7, with 7 bases aligning to TRBD1. This CDR3 region has 15 residues. The germline gives CDR1 MNHNS, CDR2 SASEGT. V shed 1 base and J 1 base; nucleotides not matched to a gene: 4. CDR3 in DNA: TGTGCCAGCAGTGAAGAAGGGGGCGCTTCCTACGAGCAGTACGTC. Translating it yields CASSEEGGASYEQYV.

A single count supports this clone. J is TRBJ2-3 and V is TRBV3-1 (or the pseudogene TRBV3-2), with 7 bases aligning to TRBD2. Germline V gene lookup returns CDR1 LGHDT and CDR2 YNNKEL (reference sequence). The CDR3 runs 15 residues. V dropped 5 bases and J dropped 1; count of bases not matched to a gene: 6. The CDR3 bases are TGTGCCAGCAGCGAAAATCGGGGGGGCACAGATACGCAGTATTTT. Translation: CASSENRGGTDTQYF.

The chain is built from TRBV7-9 and TRBJ1-2; D is unclear. The CDR3 runs 14 residues. The germline gives CDR1 SEHNR, CDR2 FQNEAQ (reference sequence). Trimming removed 2 bases from V and 8 bases from J, with 15 bases in between. Here the CDR3 DNA reads TGTGCCAGCAGCTTATTTGGCAGCGGAACCGGCTACACCTTC. It specifies CASSLFGSGTGYTF.

J is TRBJ1-1 and V is TRBV29-1; D gene ambiguous. This CDR3 region has 14 residues. CDR1 and CDR2 (germline): SQVTM, ANQGSEA. V lost 3 bases to trimming and J lost 0 bases, with 11 bases between them. As DNA, the CDR3 is TGCAGCGTTGAGGTTGGGCCCATGAACACTGAAGCTTTCTTT. Encoded protein: CSVEVGPMNTEAFF.

This clone was observed at least ten times. The chain links TRBV2 to TRBJ2-7; 16 bases are a match to TRBD2. CDR1 is SNHLY, CDR2 FYNNEI, per germline. CDR3 size: 16 residues. V was pared by 0 bases and J by 4 bases, with 0 bases of the junction left unmatched. CDR3 coding DNA: TGTGCCAGCAGTGAAGCGGGACTAGCGGGGGGGTACGAGCAGTACTTC. Residues: CASSEAGLAGGYEQYF.